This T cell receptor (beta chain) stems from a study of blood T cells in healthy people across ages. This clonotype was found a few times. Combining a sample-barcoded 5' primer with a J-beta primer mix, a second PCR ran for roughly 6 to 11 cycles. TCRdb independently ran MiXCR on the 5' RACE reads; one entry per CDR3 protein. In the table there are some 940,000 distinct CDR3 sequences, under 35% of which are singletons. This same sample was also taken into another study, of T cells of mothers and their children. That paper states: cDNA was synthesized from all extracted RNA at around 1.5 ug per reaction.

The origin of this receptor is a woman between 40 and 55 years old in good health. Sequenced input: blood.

The DNA of the CDR3 is TGTGCCAGCTCACCAGTCCCAGCAACTAACTATGGCTACACCTTC. Encoded protein: CASSPVPATNYGYTF. The genes are TRBV18 and TRBJ1-2; D remains ambiguous. V dropped 2 bases and J dropped 0 bases, with 10 bases sitting between them. The germline CDR1 and CDR2 sequences are KGHSH and LQKENI. This CDR3 has 15 amino acids. The whole variable domain, remainder taken from reference TRBV18 and TRBJ1-2, is NAGVMQNPRHLVRRRGQEARLRCSPMKGHSHVYWYRQLPEEGLKFMVYLQKENIIDESGMPKERFSAEFPKEGPSILRIQQVVRGDSAAYFCASSPVPATNYGYTFGSGTRLTVV.